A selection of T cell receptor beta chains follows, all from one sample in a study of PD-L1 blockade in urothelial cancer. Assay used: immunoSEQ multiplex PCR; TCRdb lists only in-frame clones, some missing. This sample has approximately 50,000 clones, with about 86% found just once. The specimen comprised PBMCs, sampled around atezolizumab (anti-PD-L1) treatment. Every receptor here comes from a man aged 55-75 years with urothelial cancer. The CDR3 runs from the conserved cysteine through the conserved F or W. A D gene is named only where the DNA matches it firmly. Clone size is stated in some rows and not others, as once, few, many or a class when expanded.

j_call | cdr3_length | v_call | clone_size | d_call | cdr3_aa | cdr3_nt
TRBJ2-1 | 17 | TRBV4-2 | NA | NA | CASSQDVWQGNSNEQFF | TGTGCCAGCAGCCAAGATGTGTGGCAGGGGAATTCCAATGAGCAGTTCTTC
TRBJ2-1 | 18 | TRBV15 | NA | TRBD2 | CATSRVIGTSGGNNEQFF | TGTGCCACCAGCAGAGTGATCGGGACTAGCGGGGGAAACAATGAGCAGTTCTTC
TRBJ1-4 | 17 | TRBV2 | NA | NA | CASSERTFGATNEKLFF | TGTGCCAGCAGTGAACGCACGTTCGGAGCAACTAATGAAAAACTGTTTTTT
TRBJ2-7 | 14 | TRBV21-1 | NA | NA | CASSRWTGTYEQYF | TGTGCCAGCAGCCGTTGGACAGGGACCTACGAGCAGTACTTC
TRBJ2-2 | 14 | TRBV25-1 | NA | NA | CASSVAPNTGELFF | TGTGCCAGCAGTGTGGCTCCGAACACCGGGGAGCTGTTTTTT
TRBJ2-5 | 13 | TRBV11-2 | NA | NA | CASSFRREETQYF | TGTGCCAGCAGCTTTCGCAGGGAAGAGACCCAGTACTTC
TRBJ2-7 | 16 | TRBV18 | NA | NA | CASSALFTAEAYEQYF | TGTGCCAGCTCAGCTTTGTTTACAGCGGAGGCCTACGAGCAGTACTTC
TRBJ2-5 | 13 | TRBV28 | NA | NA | CASSPYWREAQYF | TGTGCCAGCAGTCCCTACTGGAGGGAGGCCCAGTACTTC
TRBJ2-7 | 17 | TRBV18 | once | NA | CASSLNKLGTLSYEQYF | TGTGCCAGCTCCCTGAACAAGCTCGGGACTCTTTCCTACGAGCAGTACTTC
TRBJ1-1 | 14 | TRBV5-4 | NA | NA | CASSLKQGNTEAFF | TGTGCCAGCAGCTTGAAACAGGGGAACACTGAAGCTTTCTTT
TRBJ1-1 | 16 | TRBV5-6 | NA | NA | CASRDLSHGGETEAFF | TGTGCCAGCAGAGACCTCTCACACGGGGGGGAAACTGAAGCTTTCTTT
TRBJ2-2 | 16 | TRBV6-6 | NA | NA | CANSPRRRTNTGELFF | TGTGCCAACAGTCCCCGGAGGCGTACGAACACCGGGGAGCTGTTTTTT
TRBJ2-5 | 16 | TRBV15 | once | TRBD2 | CATSRERTSGRETQYF | TGTGCCACCAGCAGAGAACGGACTAGCGGGAGAGAGACCCAGTACTTC
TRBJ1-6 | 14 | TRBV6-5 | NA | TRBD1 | CASSGTGGGSPLHF | TGTGCCAGCAGTGGGACAGGGGGCGGCTCACCCCTCCACTTT
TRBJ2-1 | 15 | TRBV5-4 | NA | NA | CASSLGSGLYNEQFF | TGTGCCAGCAGCTTGGGTAGCGGCTTATACAATGAGCAGTTCTTC
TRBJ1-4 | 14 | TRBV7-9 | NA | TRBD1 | CASSLAGGQEKLFF | TGTGCCAGCAGCTTAGCAGGGGGCCAGGAGAAACTGTTTTTT
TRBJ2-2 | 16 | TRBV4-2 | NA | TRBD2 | CASSQVNSGDTGELFF | TGTGCCAGCAGCCAAGTCAATAGCGGGGACACCGGGGAGCTGTTTTTT
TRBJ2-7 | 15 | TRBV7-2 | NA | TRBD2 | CASSSQSGGVYEQYF | TGTGCCAGCAGCTCACAATCCGGGGGGGTCTACGAGCAGTACTTC
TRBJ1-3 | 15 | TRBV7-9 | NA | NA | CASSLERRAGNTIYF | TGTGCCAGCAGCTTAGAGCGCAGGGCTGGAAACACCATATATTTT
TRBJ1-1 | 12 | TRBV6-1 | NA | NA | CASSATRIEAFF | TGTGCCAGCAGCGCAACAAGAATCGAAGCTTTCTTT
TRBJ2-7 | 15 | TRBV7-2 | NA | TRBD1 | CASSSPAMRGHEQYF | TGTGCCAGCAGCTCCCCCGCGATGAGGGGGCACGAGCAGTACTTC
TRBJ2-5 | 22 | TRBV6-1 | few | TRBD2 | CASSEEVGGWGLTPSRRETQYF | TGTGCCAGCAGTGAAGAGGTGGGCGGGTGGGGACTAACGCCGAGCCGTCGAGAGACCCAGTACTTC